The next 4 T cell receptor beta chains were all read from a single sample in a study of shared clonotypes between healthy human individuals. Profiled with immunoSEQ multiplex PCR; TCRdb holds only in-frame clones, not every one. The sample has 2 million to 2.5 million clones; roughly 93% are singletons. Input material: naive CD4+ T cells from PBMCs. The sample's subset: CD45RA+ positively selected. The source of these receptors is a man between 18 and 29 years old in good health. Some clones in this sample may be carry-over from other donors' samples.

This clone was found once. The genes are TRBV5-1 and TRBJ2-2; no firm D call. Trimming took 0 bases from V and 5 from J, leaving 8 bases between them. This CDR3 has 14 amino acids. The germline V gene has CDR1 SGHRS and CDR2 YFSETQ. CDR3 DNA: TGCGCCAGCAGCTTGGGACACGGTACCGGGGAGCTGTTTTTT. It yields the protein CASSLGHGTGELFF.

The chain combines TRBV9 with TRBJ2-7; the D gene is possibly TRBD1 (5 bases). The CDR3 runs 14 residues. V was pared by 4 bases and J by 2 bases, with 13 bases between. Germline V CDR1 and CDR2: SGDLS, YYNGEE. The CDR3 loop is CASSQQDQTYEQYF. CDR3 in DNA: TGTGCCAGCAGCCAACAGGACCAGACCTACGAGCAGTACTTC.

DNA of the CDR3: TGTGCCAGCAGCAAACTGGGACTAGCGGGAGATGAGCAGTTCTTC. As protein: CASSKLGLAGDEQFF. This rearrangement joins TRBV6-5 to TRBJ2-1; TRBD2 agrees at 14 bases. Germline lookup yields CDR1 MNHEY and CDR2 SVGAGI. Losses at the gene ends were 6 bases for V and 8 bases for J; bases not matched to a gene: 6. The CDR3 is 15 amino acids.

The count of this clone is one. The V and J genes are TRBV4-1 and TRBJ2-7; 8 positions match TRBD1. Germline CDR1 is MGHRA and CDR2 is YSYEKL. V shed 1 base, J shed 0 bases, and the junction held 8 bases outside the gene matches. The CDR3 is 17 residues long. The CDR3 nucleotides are TGCGCCAGCAGCCAAGTACTAAGGACAGGGCGCTCCTACGAGCAGTACTTC. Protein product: CASSQVLRTGRSYEQYF.